The next 13 T cell receptor beta chains were all read from a single sample in a study of OX40 agonist ivuxolimab in advanced cancers. Receptor amplification or capture employed the immunoSEQ multiplex PCR assay. TCRdb took this table from immuneACCESS and kept in-frame rearrangements with V and J called. Such tables lack part of the clones; where checked against another copy, unresolved V genes explain under half of the gap, and the rest is unexplained. The sample yields 75,000 to 90,000 clones; roughly nine tenths were counted once. More than 7% of the sample goes to the ten largest clones. This specimen was CD4+ or CD8+ T cells sorted from blood, taken in a trial of the OX40 agonist ivuxolimab. These receptors were taken from an adult with an advanced solid tumor such as melanoma, head and neck, liver or kidney cancer.

J is TRBJ2-7 and V is TRBV13, with TRBD1 matching 8 bases. This CDR3 contains 14 residues. V was clipped by 4 bases and J by 6 bases; unmatched bases: 8. CDR1 and CDR2 from the germline V gene are PRHDT and FYEKMQ (reference sequence). Here the CDR3 reads CASSSGTGPGEQYV. In DNA, the CDR3 is TGTGCCAGCAGCTCCGGGACAGGTCCTGGCGAGCAGTACGTC.

The chain combines TRBV4-1 with TRBJ1-1; 8 bases map to TRBD1. The CDR3 runs 17 residues. The junction had 8 bases not matched to a gene; V was cut back by 0 bases and J by 2 bases. Germline lookup yields CDR1 MGHRA and CDR2 YSYEKL. CDR3: CASSQDPGTGRNTEAFF. The CDR3 DNA sequence: TGCGCCAGCAGCCAAGATCCCGGGACAGGCAGAAACACTGAAGCTTTCTTT.

The gene calls are TRBV5-5 and TRBJ2-6; D gene ambiguous. The CDR3 length is 15 residues. Deletions cut 6 bases from V and 0 bases from J, with 10 bases between. Germline values: CDR1 SGHKS, CDR2 YYEKEE (reference sequence). The CDR3 DNA is TGTGCCAGCACCTTCTGGGACTCTGGGGCCAACGTCCTGACTTTC. Encoded protein: CASTFWDSGANVLTF.

This clone has just a few counts. The rearrangement joins TRBV2 to TRBJ1-2, with 9 bases aligning to TRBD1. Germline V gene data show CDR1 as SNHLY and CDR2 as FYNNEI. Trimming took 8 bases from V and 4 from J; bases not matched to a gene: 8. The CDR3 is made up of 14 amino acids. CDR3 protein: CASQQGAHPYGYTF. CDR3 nucleotide sequence: TGTGCCAGCCAACAGGGGGCGCATCCCTATGGCTACACCTTC.

The rearrangement joins TRBV2 to TRBJ2-5, with D possibly being TRBD2 (5 bases). V was trimmed by 3 bases and J by 2 bases, leaving 16 bases between them. This CDR3 region has 16 residues. Looked up from germline, CDR1 is SNHLY and CDR2 is FYNNEI. The CDR3 is CASSEFGGPSQETQYF. Written as DNA, the CDR3 is TGTGCCAGCAGTGAGTTCGGCGGGCCGAGTCAAGAGACCCAGTACTTC. The full variable domain, with the rest looked up from reference TRBV2 and TRBJ2-5, is EPEVTQTPSHQVTQMGQEVILRCVPISNHLYFYWYRQILGQKVEFLVSFYNNEISEKSEIFDDQFSVERPDGSNFTLKIRSTKLEDSAMYFCASSEFGGPSQETQYFGPGTRLLVL.

The V call is TRBV18, the J call TRBJ2-4; the D gene is possibly TRBD2 (6 bases). V was trimmed by 3 bases and J by 8 bases, leaving 14 bases between them. The CDR3 loop spans 14 amino acids. Germline CDR1 and CDR2: KGHSH and LQKENI. Written as DNA, the CDR3 is TGTGCCAGCTCACCCGATCGCGGGGTGGACATTCAGTACTTC. It translates to CASSPDRGVDIQYF.

This chain uses TRBV7-9 with TRBJ1-2; 10 nucleotides match TRBD1. The CDR3 runs 14 residues. Trimming took 1 base from V and 8 from J; bases not matched to a gene: 4. Germline V gene lookup returns CDR1 SEHNR and CDR2 FQNEAQ (reference sequence). The chain's CDR3 is CASSLGGTGVGYTF. The DNA for the CDR3 is TGTGCCAGCAGCTTAGGCGGGACAGGGGTCGGCTACACCTTC.

The rearrangement joins TRBV4-3 to TRBJ2-7; 7 bases map to TRBD1. The CDR3 is made up of 15 amino acids. CDR1 is LGHNA, CDR2 YSLEER, per germline. J was trimmed by 3 bases and V by 3 bases; bases with no gene match: 8. The CDR3 coding sequence is TGCGCCAGCAGCCAGACCCGGGACAGCTACTACGAGCAGTACTTC. This codes for CASSQTRDSYYEQYF.

The genes are TRBV6-1 and TRBJ1-4; D unresolved. The V and J ends lost 3 bases and 10 bases respectively, with 6 bases between them. The CDR3 spans 11 residues. Germline CDR1 MNHNS, CDR2 SASEGT. The CDR3 region is CASSEARKLFF. In DNA form, the CDR3 reads TGTGCCAGCAGTGAGGCGAGAAAACTGTTTTTT.

This rearrangement joins TRBV30 to TRBJ1-5; D ambiguous. Looked up from germline, CDR1 is GTSNPN and CDR2 is SVGIG (reference sequence). CDR3 size: 14 residues. Trimming took 5 bases from V and 2 from J, leaving 13 bases between them. The CDR3 DNA reads as TGTGCCTGGGGCTGGGCCGGTGGCAATCAGCCCCAGCATTTT. Protein sequence: CAWGWAGGNQPQHF.

The rearrangement uses TRBV28 and TRBJ2-7; 9 positions match TRBD1. V trimming: 5 bases; J trimming: 5 bases; junction bases outside the gene matches: 7. CDR3 length: 14 residues. In germline, CDR1 is MDHEN, CDR2 SYDVKM. The CDR3 is CASSDTGGINEQYF. The CDR3 nucleotides read TGTGCCAGCAGTGATACAGGGGGCATCAACGAGCAGTACTTC.

The chain employs TRBV30 and TRBJ2-1; maybe TRBD1 (6 bases). Trimming stripped 1 base from V and 9 bases from J, with 16 bases between. CDR3 length: 14 amino acids. Germline V gives CDR1 GTSNPN, CDR2 SVGIG (reference sequence). As DNA, the CDR3 is TGTGCCTGGAGTGGGACTGCTACAGGGATTGAGCAGTTCTTC. Translation gives CAWSGTATGIEQFF.

The chain uses TRBV19 and TRBJ1-5; no reliable D call. This CDR3 comprises 13 residues. V lost 3 bases and J 7 bases, leaving 10 bases between the germline ends. Germline CDR1 and CDR2: LNHDA and SQIVND (reference sequence). The CDR3 sequence is CASSMGFEQPQHF. CDR3 in DNA: TGTGCCAGTAGTATGGGCTTCGAGCAGCCCCAGCATTTT.